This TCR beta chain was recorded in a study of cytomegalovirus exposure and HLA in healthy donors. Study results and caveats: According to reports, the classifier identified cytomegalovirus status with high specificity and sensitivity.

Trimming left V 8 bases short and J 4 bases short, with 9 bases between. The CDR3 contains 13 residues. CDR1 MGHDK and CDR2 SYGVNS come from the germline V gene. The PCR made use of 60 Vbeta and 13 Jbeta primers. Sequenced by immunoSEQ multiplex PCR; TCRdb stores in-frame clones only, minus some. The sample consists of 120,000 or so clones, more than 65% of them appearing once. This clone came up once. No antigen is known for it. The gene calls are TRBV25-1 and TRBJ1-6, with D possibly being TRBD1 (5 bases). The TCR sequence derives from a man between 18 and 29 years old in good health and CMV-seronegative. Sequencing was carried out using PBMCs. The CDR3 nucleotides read TGTGCCAGCGAGACAGCTTATAATTCACCCCTCCACTTT. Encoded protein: CASETAYNSPLHF.